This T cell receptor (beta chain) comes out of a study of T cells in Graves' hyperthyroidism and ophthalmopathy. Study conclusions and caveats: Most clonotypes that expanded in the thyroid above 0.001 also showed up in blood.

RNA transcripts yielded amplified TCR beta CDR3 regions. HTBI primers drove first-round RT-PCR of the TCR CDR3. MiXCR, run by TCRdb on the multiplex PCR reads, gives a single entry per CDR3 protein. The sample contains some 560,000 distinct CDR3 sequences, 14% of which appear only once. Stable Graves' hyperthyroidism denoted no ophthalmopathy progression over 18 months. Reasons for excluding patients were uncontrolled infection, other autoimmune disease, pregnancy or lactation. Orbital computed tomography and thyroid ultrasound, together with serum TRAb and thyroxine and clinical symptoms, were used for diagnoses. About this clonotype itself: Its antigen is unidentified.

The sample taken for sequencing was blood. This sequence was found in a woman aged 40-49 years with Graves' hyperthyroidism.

The CDR3 bases are TGCGCCAGCAGCTCTGGACTAGCGCGAGGAACAGATACGCAGTATTTT. This codes for CASSSGLARGTDTQYF. The J gene is TRBJ2-3, the V gene TRBV5-1; TRBD2 matches 9 bases. Germline loops: CDR1 SGHRS, CDR2 YFSETQ. This CDR3 is 16 amino acids long. With 3 bases clipped from V and 3 bases from J, the junction kept 8 bases outside the gene matches.